The 18 T cell receptor beta chains below were found in one sample sequenced in a study of blood T cell repertoires in COVID-19. Generated by immunoSEQ multiplex PCR, the TCRdb table keeps only in-frame clones and is missing some. The sample gives 200,000 to 250,000 clones, more than 75% of which show up once; 7.1% is in the top ten. Input material: peripheral blood. Source of these receptors: a woman in her 70s with active or convalescent COVID-19.

This chain joins TRBV7-9 and TRBJ1-1; maybe TRBD1 (6 bases). The CDR3 contains 14 residues. The V gene's germline CDR1 is SEHNR and CDR2 FQNEAQ (reference sequence). V gave up 3 bases and J gave up 4 bases, with 12 bases separating them. The CDR3 nucleotides are TGTGCCAGCAGCTTTCTTCAGGGGTTCACTGAAGCTTTCTTT. It translates to CASSFLQGFTEAFF.

The rearrangement joins TRBV5-6 to TRBJ1-2; 7 bases are a match to TRBD1. The CDR3 consists of 14 residues. Germline V gene sequence: CDR1 SGHDT, CDR2 YYEEEE. The ends lost 4 bases at V and 0 bases at J; junction bases unmatched: 3. CDR3 nucleotide sequence: TGTGCCAGCAGCCGACAGGGAGCTAACTATGGCTACACCTTC. Protein product: CASSRQGANYGYTF.

The chain is built from TRBV9 and TRBJ1-2; no firm D call. Germline assignment: CDR1 SGDLS and CDR2 YYNGEE. Trimming shortened V by 0 bases and J by 1 base, and 7 bases separated the two germline ends. This CDR3 is built from 14 residues. In DNA, the CDR3 is TGTGCCAGCAGCGTAGCCTACAGTAACTATGGCTACACCTTC. Translation gives CASSVAYSNYGYTF.

The chain uses TRBV7-6 and TRBJ1-2; 12 nucleotides align to TRBD1. The ends lost 5 bases at V and 3 bases at J; junction bases unmatched: 10. The CDR3 extends over 17 amino acids. The V gene's germline CDR1 is SGHVS and CDR2 FNYEAQ. CDR3 sequence reads: CASSPGTGGPVDYGYTF. The CDR3 DNA reads as TGTGCCAGCAGCCCCGGGACAGGGGGCCCCGTTGACTATGGCTACACCTTC.

This rearrangement joins TRBV7-9 to TRBJ2-3, with 8 nucleotides matching TRBD2. The CDR3 covers 13 residues. Trimming at V came to 7 bases and at J to 2 bases, leaving 2 bases not matched to a gene. Germline CDR1 and CDR2: SEHNR and FQNEAQ (reference sequence). The DNA of the CDR3 is TGTGCCAGCACGGGGGGGTTCACAGATACGCAGTATTTT. This gives the protein CASTGGFTDTQYF.

This chain joins TRBV10-3 and TRBJ1-1; no clear D. CDR3 length: 13 residues. V was pared by 6 bases and J by 4 bases, with 12 bases between. From germline, CDR1 is ENHRY and CDR2 SYGVKD. The CDR3 DNA is TGTGCCATCAGAGGAGGAGGGATCACTGAAGCTTTCTTT. Translated, it gives CAIRGGGITEAFF.

This clone occurred a few times. The rearrangement links TRBV5-1 to TRBJ1-2; D remains unclear. Trimming left V 0 bases short and J 4 bases short, with 7 bases between. CDR3 length: 13 residues. The germline V gene has CDR1 SGHRS and CDR2 YFSETQ. Written as DNA, the CDR3 is TGCGCCAGCAGCTTGGACTCGGGCTATGGCTACACCTTC. Protein product: CASSLDSGYGYTF. Together with reference TRBV5-1 and TRBJ1-2, the CDR3 gives the full variable domain: KAGVTQTPRYLIKTRGQQVTLSCSPISGHRSVSWYQQTPGQGLQFLFEYFSETQRNKGNFPGRFSGRQFSNSRSEMNVSTLELGDSALYLCASSLDSGYGYTFGSGTRLTVV.

This clone appeared once. The chain employs TRBV18 and TRBJ1-1, with D perhaps matching TRBD1 (6 bases). The CDR3 has 13 residues. The germline CDR1 and CDR2 sequences are KGHSH and LQKENI. V lost 4 bases to trimming and J lost 4 bases, with 10 bases between them. The CDR3 is CASSLKGGTEAFF. DNA for the CDR3: TGTGCCAGCTCACTAAAAGGGGGCACTGAAGCTTTCTTT. The whole variable domain, remainder taken from reference TRBV18 and TRBJ1-1, is NAGVMQNPRHLVRRRGQEARLRCSPMKGHSHVYWYRQLPEEGLKFMVYLQKENIIDESGMPKERFSAEFPKEGPSILRIQQVVRGDSAAYFCASSLKGGTEAFFGQGTRLTVV.

V usage is TRBV18 and J usage is TRBJ1-1; possible D gene TRBD1, 5 bases. The CDR3 consists of 15 residues. Germline V gene lookup returns CDR1 KGHSH and CDR2 LQKENI. Deletions cut 1 base from V and 3 bases from J, with 12 bases between. CDR3 sequence reads: CASSPLAGYDTEAFF. The CDR3 nucleotides read TGTGCCAGCTCACCACTTGCAGGGTACGACACTGAAGCTTTCTTT.

J is TRBJ2-1 and V is TRBV6-2 or TRBV6-3, with 7 bases lining up with TRBD1. The CDR3 consists of 14 residues. Germline CDR1 MNHEY, CDR2 SVGEGT. V was pared by 6 bases and J by 7 bases, with 9 bases of the junction left unmatched. This CDR3 is CASSQIPRGNEQFF. The CDR3 DNA follows: TGTGCCAGCAGCCAGATCCCCAGGGGGAATGAGCAGTTCTTC.

J is TRBJ1-1 and V is TRBV5-4, with TRBD1 identical over 7 bases. The CDR3 consists of 13 residues. The junction had 9 bases not matched to a gene; V was cut back by 4 bases and J by 9 bases. In germline, CDR1 is SGHNT, CDR2 YYREEE (reference sequence). The CDR3 DNA reads TGTGCCAGCAGCGTTGGGACAGCTGTTAAAGCTTTCTTT. This codes for CASSVGTAVKAFF.

The chain uses TRBV4-1 and TRBJ1-1, with 7 bases that match TRBD1. The CDR3 contains 18 residues. Germline V gene sequence: CDR1 MGHRA, CDR2 YSYEKL. V was pared by 2 bases and J by 4 bases, with 16 bases of the junction left unmatched. The CDR3 region is CASSQNPQGDQLGTEAFF. CDR3 sequence (DNA): TGCGCCAGCAGCCAAAACCCCCAGGGGGATCAGCTAGGCACTGAAGCTTTCTTT.

The V call is TRBV11-3, the J call TRBJ2-7; TRBD2 aligns across 8 bases. Trimming removed 4 bases from V and 2 bases from J; junction bases left unmatched: 1. The CDR3 loop spans 13 amino acids. Germline CDR1 reads SGHNT; CDR2 reads YENEEA. This CDR3 reads CASSSGGPYEQYF. The CDR3 DNA reads as TGTGCCAGCAGCTCGGGGGGGCCCTACGAGCAGTACTTC.

The rearrangement joins TRBV27 to TRBJ1-5; 8 bases agree with TRBD1. The CDR3 loop spans 18 amino acids. The germline gives CDR1 MNHEY, CDR2 SMNVEV (reference sequence). The trim removed 3 bases at V and 3 bases at J, leaving 13 bases unmatched. The chain's CDR3 is CASSLAGTTQGANQPQHF. The CDR3 DNA sequence: TGTGCCAGCAGTTTGGCCGGTACAACTCAGGGGGCCAATCAGCCCCAGCATTTT.

The V call is TRBV19, the J call TRBJ1-3; 8 bases map to TRBD1. The CDR3 consists of 14 residues. The V segment lost 7 bases and the J segment 2 bases; nucleotides outside the gene matches: 4. CDR1 and CDR2 (germline): LNHDA, SQIVND (reference sequence). The CDR3 DNA follows: TGTGCCAGTAACCTACAGGGGGCTGGAAACACCATATATTTT. This translates into CASNLQGAGNTIYF.

This sequence joins TRBV19 and TRBJ1-5, with a weak D call TRBD1 (5 bases). The germline CDR1 and CDR2 sequences are LNHDA and SQIVND (reference sequence). This CDR3 has 17 amino acids. Trimming left V 5 bases short and J 1 base short, with 18 bases between. The DNA of the CDR3 is TGTGCCAGTAGTCCTCCCCTACCAGGGATCAGCAATCAGCCCCAGCATTTT. It specifies CASSPPLPGISNQPQHF.

This chain joins TRBV7-8 and TRBJ1-5, with 11 positions matching TRBD1. The trim removed 5 bases at V and 3 bases at J, leaving 9 bases unmatched. Germline V gene data show CDR1 as SGHVS and CDR2 as FQNEAQ. This CDR3 is built from 17 residues. This chain's CDR3 is CASSPRTGGGNNQPQHF. CDR3 DNA: TGTGCCAGCAGCCCTCGGACAGGGGGCGGAAACAATCAGCCCCAGCATTTT.

This sequence joins TRBV19 and TRBJ2-2; TRBD2 matches at 10 bases. There are 14 residues in the CDR3. The ends lost 5 bases at V and 7 bases at J; junction bases unmatched: 4. In germline, CDR1 is LNHDA, CDR2 SQIVND (reference sequence). For the CDR3, the DNA is TGTGCCAGTAGTTCAAGCGGGAGGGACGGGGAGCTGTTTTTT. As protein: CASSSSGRDGELFF.